This TCR beta chain was recorded in a study of blood T cells in healthy people across ages. The CDR3 contains 14 residues. V lost 6 bases and J 4 bases, leaving 16 bases between the germline ends. CDR1 and CDR2 (germline): SQVTM, ANQGSEA. Primers used in a second PCR of roughly 6 to 11 cycles were a sample-barcoded 5' primer and a J-beta primer mix. TCRdb called the 5' RACE reads again in MiXCR, with one record for every CDR3 protein. The table has about 1.4 million distinct CDR3 sequences, 59% seen once. The source material was blood. This clonotype was obtained from a man aged 18-30 years in good health. The chain employs TRBV29-1 and TRBJ2-1; D ambiguous. The CDR3 DNA reads as TGCAGCGTCCTAGTCGCTGGGCGTTACAATGAGCAGTTCTTC. Translated, it gives CSVLVAGRYNEQFF.